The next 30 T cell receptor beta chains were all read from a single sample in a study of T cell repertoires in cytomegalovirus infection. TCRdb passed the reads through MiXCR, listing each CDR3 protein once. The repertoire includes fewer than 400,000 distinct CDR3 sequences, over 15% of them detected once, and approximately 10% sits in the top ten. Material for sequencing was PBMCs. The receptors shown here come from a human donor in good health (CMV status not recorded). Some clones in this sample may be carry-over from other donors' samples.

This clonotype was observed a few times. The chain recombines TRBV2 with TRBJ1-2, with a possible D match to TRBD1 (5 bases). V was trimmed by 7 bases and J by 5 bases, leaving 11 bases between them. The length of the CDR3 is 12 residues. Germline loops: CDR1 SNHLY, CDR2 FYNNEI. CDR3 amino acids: CASMGRGYGYTF. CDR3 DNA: TGTGCCAGCATGGGAAGGGGATATGGCTACACCTTC.

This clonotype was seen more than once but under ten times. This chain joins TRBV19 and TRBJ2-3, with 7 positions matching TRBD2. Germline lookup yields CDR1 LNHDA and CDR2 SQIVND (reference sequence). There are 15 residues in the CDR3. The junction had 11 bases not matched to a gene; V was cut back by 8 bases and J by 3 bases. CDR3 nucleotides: TGTGCCAGTGCGGGGAGAGGCGGGGGAACAGATACGCAGTATTTT. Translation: CASAGRGGGTDTQYF.

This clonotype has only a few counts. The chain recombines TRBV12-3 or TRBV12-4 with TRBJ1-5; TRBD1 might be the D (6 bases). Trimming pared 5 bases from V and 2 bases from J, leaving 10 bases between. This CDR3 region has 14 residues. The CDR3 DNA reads TGTGCCAGCAGTCATTACAGGGGCAATCAGCCCCAGCATTTT. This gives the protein CASSHYRGNQPQHF.

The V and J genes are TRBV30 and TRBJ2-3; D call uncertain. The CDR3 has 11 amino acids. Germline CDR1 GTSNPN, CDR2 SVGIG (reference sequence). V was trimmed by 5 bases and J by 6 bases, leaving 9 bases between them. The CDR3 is CAWGNGDTQYF. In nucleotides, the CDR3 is TGTGCCTGGGGTAACGGTGATACGCAGTATTTT.

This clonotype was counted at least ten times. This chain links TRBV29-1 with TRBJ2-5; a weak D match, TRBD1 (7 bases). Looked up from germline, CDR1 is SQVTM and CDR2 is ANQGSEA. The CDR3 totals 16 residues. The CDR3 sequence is CSYRRGGGTAKETQYF. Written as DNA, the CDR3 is TGCAGTTACCGACGAGGAGGAGGGACAGCCAAAGAGACCCAGTACTTC.

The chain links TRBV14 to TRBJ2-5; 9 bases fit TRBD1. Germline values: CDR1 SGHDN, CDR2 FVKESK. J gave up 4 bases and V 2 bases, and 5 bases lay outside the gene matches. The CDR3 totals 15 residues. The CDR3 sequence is CASSQYRGLRETQYF. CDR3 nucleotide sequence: TGTGCCAGCAGCCAATACAGGGGGCTGAGAGAGACCCAGTACTTC.

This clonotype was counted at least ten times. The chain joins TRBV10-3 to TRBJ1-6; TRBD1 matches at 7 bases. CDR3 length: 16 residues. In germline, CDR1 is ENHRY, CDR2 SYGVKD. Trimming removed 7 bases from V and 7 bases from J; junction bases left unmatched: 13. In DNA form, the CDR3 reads TGTGCCATCATCGGGGACGGACAGGCAATAAATTCACCCCTCCACTTT. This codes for CAIIGDGQAINSPLHF.

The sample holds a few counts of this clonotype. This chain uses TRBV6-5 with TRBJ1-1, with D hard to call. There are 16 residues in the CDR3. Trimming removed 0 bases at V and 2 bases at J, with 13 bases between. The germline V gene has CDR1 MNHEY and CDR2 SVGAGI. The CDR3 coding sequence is TGTGCCAGCAGTTACTCTCCCCGATCCCTAAACACTGAAGCTTTCTTT. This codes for CASSYSPRSLNTEAFF.

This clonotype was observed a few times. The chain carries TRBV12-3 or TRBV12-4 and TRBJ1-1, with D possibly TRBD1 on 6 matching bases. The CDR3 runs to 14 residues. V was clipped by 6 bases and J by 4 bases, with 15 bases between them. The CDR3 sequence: CASSPMGASTEAFF. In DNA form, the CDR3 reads TGTGCCAGCAGCCCCATGGGGGCGAGCACTGAAGCTTTCTTT.

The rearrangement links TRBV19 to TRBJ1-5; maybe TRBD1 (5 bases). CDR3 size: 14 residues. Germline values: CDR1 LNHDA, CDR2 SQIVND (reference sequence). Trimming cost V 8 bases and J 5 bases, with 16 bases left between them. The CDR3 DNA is TGTGCCAGTCGCAAAGTGGACACCTATCAGCCCCAGCATTTT. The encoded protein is CASRKVDTYQPQHF.

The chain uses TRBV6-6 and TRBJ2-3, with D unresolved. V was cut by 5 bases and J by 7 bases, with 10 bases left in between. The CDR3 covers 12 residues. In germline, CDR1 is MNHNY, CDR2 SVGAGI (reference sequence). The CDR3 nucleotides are TGTGCCAGCAGTCCCGACCGATATACGCAGTATTTT. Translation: CASSPDRYTQYF.

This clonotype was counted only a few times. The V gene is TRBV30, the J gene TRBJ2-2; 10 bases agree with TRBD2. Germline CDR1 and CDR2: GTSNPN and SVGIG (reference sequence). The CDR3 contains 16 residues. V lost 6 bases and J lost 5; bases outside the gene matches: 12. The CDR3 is CACEPFEREGTGELFF. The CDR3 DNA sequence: TGTGCCTGCGAACCGTTTGAGCGGGAGGGGACCGGGGAGCTGTTTTTT.

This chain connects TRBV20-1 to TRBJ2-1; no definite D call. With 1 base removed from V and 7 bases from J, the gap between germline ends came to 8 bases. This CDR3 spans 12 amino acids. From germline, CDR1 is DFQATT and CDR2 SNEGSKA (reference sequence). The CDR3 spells CSARGVANEQFF. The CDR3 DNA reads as TGCAGTGCTAGAGGAGTCGCTAATGAGCAGTTCTTC.

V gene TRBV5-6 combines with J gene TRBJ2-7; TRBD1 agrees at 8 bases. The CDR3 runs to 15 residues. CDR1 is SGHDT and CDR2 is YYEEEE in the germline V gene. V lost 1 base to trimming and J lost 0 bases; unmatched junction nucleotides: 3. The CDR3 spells CASSLTGGSSYEQYF. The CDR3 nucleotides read TGTGCCAGCAGCTTGACAGGGGGGTCCTCCTACGAGCAGTACTTC.

The CDR3 protein is CAAGGSGGSTDTQYF. CDR3 DNA sequence: TGTGCCGCCGGGGGTAGCGGGGGGAGCACAGATACGCAGTATTTT. V usage is TRBV10-3 and J usage is TRBJ2-3; 10 bases fit TRBD2. The germline CDR1 and CDR2 sequences are ENHRY and SYGVKD. Trimming cost V 11 bases and J 0 bases; bases outside gene matches: 8. The CDR3 runs to 15 residues.

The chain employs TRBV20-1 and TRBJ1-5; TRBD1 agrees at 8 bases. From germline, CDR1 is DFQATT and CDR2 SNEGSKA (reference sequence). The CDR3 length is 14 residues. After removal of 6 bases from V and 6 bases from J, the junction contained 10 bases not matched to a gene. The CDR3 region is CSASGQGSPQPQHF. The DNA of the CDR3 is TGCAGTGCCAGCGGACAGGGATCACCTCAGCCCCAGCATTTT.

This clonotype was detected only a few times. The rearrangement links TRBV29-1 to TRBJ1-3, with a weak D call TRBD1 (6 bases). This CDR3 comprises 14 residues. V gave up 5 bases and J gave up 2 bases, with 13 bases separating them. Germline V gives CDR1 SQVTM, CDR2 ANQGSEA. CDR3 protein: CSVLAGVTGNTIYF. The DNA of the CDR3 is TGCAGCGTTTTGGCAGGGGTTACTGGAAACACCATATATTTT.

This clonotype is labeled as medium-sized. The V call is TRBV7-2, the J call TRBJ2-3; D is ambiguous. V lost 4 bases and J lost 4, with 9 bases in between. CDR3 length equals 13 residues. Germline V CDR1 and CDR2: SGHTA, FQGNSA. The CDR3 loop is CASSSDGADTQYF. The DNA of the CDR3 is TGTGCCAGCAGCTCCGATGGCGCAGATACGCAGTATTTT.

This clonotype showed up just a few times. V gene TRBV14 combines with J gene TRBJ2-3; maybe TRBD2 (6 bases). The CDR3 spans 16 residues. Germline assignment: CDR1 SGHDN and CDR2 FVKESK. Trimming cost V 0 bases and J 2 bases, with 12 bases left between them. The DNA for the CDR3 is TGTGCCAGCAGCCAAGAGGGAGGAACACCCACAGATACGCAGTATTTT. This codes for CASSQEGGTPTDTQYF.

CDR3 protein: CASSSNLRTDTQYF. CDR3 DNA: TGTGCCAGCAGCTCGAATCTCCGCACAGATACGCAGTATTTT. The V and J genes are TRBV7-8 and TRBJ2-3; D uncertain. The CDR3 runs 14 residues. Trimming left V 4 bases short and J 1 base short, with 9 bases between. Germline assignment: CDR1 SGHVS and CDR2 FQNEAQ. The full variable domain, completed using reference TRBV7-8 and TRBJ2-3, is GAGVSQSPRYKVAKRGQDVALRCDPISGHVSLFWYQQALGQGPEFLTYFQNEAQLDKSGLPSDRFFAERPEGSVSTLKIQRTQQEDSAVYLCASSSNLRTDTQYFGPGTRLTVL.

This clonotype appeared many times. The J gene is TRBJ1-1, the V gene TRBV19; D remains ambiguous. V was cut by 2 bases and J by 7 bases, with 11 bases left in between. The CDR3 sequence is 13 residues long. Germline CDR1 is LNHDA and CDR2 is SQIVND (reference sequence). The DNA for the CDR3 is TGTGCCAGTAGTATACCTGGTGTCTATGAAGCTTTCTTT. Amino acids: CASSIPGVYEAFF.

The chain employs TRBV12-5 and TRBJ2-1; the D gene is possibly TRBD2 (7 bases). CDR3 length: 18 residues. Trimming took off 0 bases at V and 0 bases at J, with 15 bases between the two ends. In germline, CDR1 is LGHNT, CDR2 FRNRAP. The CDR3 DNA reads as TGTGCTAGTGGTTTGGTACCCGACGGGGGGCTCTCCTACAATGAGCAGTTCTTC. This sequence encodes CASGLVPDGGLSYNEQFF. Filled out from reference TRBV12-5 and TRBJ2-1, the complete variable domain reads DARVTQTPRHKVTEMGQEVTMRCQPILGHNTVFWYRQTMMQGLELLAYFRNRAPLDDSGMPKDRFSAEMPDATLATLKIQPSEPRDSAVYFCASGLVPDGGLSYNEQFFGPGTRLTVL.

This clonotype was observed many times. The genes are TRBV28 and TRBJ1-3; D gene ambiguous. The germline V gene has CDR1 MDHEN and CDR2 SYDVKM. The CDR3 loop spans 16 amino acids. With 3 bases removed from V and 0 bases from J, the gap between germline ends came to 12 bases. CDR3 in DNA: TGTGCCAGCAGTTTCTCGGCGTCGAGCTCTGGAAACACCATATATTTT. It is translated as CASSFSASSSGNTIYF.

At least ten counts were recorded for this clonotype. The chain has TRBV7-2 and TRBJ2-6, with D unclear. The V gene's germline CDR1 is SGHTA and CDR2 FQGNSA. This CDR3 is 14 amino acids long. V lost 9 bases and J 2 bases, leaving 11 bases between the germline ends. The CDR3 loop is CASSGRTGANVLTF. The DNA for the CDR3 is TGTGCCAGTTCTGGAAGGACTGGGGCCAACGTCCTGACTTTC.

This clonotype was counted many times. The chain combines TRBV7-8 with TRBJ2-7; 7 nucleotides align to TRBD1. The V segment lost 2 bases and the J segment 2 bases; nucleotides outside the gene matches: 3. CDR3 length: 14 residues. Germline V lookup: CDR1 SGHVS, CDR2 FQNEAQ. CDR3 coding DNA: TGTGCCAGCAGCTTAAGGACAGGACCCTACGAGCAGTACTTC. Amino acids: CASSLRTGPYEQYF.

CDR3 in amino acids: CASSLGPLPDKYF. As DNA, the CDR3 is TGTGCCAGCAGCTTGGGGCCCCTACCCGACAAGTACTTC. The V call is TRBV11-2, the J call TRBJ2-5, with D perhaps TRBD1 (5 bases). The CDR3 length is 13 residues. V lost 3 bases and J lost 12, with 17 bases in between. CDR1 and CDR2 from the germline V gene are SGHAT and FQNNGV.

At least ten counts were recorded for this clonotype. CDR3 protein: CASSYRGGHQETQYF. DNA of the CDR3: TGTGCCAGCAGCTACCGAGGCGGACACCAAGAGACCCAGTACTTC. V and J are TRBV7-9 and TRBJ2-5; D is ambiguous. CDR3 length equals 15 residues. Germline CDR1 SEHNR, CDR2 FQNEAQ (reference sequence). The V gene lost 4 bases and the J gene lost 0 bases, with 12 bases spanning the gap.

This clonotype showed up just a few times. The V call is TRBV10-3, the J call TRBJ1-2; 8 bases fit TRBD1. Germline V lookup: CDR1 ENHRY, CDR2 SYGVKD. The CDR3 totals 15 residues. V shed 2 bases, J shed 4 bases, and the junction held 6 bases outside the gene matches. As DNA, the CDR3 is TGTGCCATCAGTGAGAGGGGACAGGCGACCTATGGCTACACCTTC. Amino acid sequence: CAISERGQATYGYTF.

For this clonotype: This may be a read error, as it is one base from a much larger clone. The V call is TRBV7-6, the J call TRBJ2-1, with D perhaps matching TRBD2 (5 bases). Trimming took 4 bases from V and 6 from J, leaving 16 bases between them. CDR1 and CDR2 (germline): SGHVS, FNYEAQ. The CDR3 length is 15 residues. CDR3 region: CASSSLRGARNEQFF. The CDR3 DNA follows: TGTGCCAGCAGCTCCCTCCGGGGTGCACGCAATGAGCAGTTCTTC.

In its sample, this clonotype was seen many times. The CDR3 nucleotides are TGTGCCAGCAGCGCCTTCGGGGGGGGGGGCACAGATACGCAGTATTTT. This sequence encodes CASSAFGGGGTDTQYF. The rearrangement links TRBV7-2 to TRBJ2-3; TRBD2 matches at 8 bases. V lost 5 bases to trimming and J lost 1 base; unmatched junction nucleotides: 8. The CDR3 is 16 amino acids. Germline CDR1 is SGHTA and CDR2 is FQGNSA.